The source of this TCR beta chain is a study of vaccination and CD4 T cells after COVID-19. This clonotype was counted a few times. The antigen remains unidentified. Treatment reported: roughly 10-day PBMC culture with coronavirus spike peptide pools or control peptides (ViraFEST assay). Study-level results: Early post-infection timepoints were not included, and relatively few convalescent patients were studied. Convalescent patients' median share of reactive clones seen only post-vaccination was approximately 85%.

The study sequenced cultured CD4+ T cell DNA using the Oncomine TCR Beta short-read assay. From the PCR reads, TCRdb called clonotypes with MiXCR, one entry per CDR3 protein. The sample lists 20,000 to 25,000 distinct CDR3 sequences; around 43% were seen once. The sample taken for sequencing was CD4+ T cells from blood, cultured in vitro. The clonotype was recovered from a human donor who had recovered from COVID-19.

The CDR3 region has the DNA TGCAGTGCTAGAAGGGGGGCAGTCAATGAGCAGTTCTTC. It yields the protein CSARRGAVNEQFF. The chain joins TRBV20-1 to TRBJ2-1; possibly TRBD1 or TRBD2 for D (6 bases each). Trimming removed 2 bases at V and 6 bases at J, with 11 bases between. Germline loops: CDR1 DFQATT, CDR2 SNEGSKA (reference sequence). CDR3 length: 13 residues.